Reported below is one TCR beta chain. The data are from a study of CD8 T cells in Susac syndrome. The RNA input was about 0.5 to 1 ug, and it was reverse transcribed with random hexamers. TCRdb fed the immunoSEQ multiplex PCR reads into MiXCR, producing one record per CDR3 protein. Altogether 150,000 or so distinct CDR3 sequences are present, 95% to 96% being singletons, with the ten largest covering 0.14% to 0.15%. Deletions cut 5 bases from V and 3 bases from J, with 7 bases between. The CDR3 spans 13 residues. Germline CDR1 MNHEY, CDR2 SMNVEV (reference sequence). Input material: CD8+ T cells from PBMCs. This receptor was identified in a human donor with multiple sclerosis. The chain is built from TRBV27 and TRBJ2-2; D perhaps matches TRBD1 (5 bases). The DNA for the CDR3 is TGTGCCAGCAGTACCAGGGACACCGGGGAGCTGTTTTTT. This codes for CASSTRDTGELFF.